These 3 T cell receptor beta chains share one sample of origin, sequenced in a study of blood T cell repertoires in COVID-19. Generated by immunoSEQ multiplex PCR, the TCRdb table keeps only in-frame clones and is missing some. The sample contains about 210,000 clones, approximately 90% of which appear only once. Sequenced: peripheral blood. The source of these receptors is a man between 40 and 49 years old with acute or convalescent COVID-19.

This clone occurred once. The chain's CDR3 is CASKAGINQPQHF. The CDR3 DNA sequence: TGTGCCAGCAAGGCGGGGATCAATCAGCCCCAGCATTTT. This rearrangement joins TRBV2 to TRBJ1-5; the D is unclear. Deletions cut 7 bases from V and 3 bases from J, with 10 bases between. Per germline, CDR1 SNHLY and CDR2 FYNNEI. The CDR3 sequence is 13 residues long.

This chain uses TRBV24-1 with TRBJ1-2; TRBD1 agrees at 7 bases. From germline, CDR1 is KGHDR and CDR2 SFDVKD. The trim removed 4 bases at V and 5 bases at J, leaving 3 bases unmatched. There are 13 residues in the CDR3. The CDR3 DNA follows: TGTGCCACCAGTGACGGGACAGAGTATGGCTACACCTTC. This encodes CATSDGTEYGYTF.

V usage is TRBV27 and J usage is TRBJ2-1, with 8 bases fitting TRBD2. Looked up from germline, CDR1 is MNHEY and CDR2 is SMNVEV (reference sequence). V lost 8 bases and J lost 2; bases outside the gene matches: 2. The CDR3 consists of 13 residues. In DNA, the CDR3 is TGTGCCAGCGGACTAGCCACCTACAATGAGCAGTTCTTC. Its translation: CASGLATYNEQFF.